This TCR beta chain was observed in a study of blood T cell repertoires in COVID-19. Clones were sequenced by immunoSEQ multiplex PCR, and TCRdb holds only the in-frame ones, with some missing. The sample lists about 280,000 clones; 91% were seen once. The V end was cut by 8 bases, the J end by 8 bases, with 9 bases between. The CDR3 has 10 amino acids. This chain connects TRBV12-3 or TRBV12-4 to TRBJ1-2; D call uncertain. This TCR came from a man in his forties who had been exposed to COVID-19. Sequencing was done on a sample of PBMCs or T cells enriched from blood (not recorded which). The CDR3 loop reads CASGLRGYTF. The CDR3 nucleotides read TGTGCCAGCGGCTTGCGGGGCTACACCTTC.